This T cell receptor beta chain was observed in a study of blood T cell repertoires in COVID-19. The protocol was immunoSEQ multiplex PCR, while the TCRdb copy is restricted to in-frame clones and leaves out a portion. The sample lists a few hundred thousand clones; around 92% were seen once. The CDR3 contains 15 residues. V shed 4 bases and J shed 0 bases, with 12 bases lying between them. CDR1 is MNHEY and CDR2 is SVGAGI in the germline V gene. The chain is built from TRBV6-5 and TRBJ1-1; weak D call: TRBD1 (6 bases). The sequenced material came from peripheral blood. The TCR sequence derives from a woman aged 25 to 39 with COVID-19, enrolled during active disease. The CDR3 sequence: CASSFDRLVNTEAFF. Here the CDR3 DNA reads TGTGCCAGCAGTTTCGACAGGCTCGTGAACACTGAAGCTTTCTTT.